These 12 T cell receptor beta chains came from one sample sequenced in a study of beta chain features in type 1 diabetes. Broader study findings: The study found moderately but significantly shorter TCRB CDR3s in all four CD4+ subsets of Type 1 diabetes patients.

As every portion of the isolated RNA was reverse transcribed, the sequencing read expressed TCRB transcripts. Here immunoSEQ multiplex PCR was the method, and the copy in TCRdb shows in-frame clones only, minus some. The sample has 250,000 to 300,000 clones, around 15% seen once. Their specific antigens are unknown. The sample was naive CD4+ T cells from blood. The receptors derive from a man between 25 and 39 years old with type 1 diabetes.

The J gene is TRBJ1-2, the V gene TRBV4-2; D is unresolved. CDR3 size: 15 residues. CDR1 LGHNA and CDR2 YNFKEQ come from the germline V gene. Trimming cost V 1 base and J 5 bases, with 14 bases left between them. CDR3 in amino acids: CASSQGRQNEYGYTF. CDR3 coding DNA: TGTGCCAGCAGCCAAGGGCGGCAGAATGAGTATGGCTACACCTTC.

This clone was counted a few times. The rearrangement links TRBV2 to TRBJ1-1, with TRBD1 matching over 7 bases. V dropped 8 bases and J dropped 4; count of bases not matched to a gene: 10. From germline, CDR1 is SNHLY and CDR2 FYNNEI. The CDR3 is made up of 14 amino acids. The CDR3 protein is CASPITGVLTEAFF. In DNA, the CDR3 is TGTGCCAGCCCGATCACAGGGGTCCTCACTGAAGCTTTCTTT.

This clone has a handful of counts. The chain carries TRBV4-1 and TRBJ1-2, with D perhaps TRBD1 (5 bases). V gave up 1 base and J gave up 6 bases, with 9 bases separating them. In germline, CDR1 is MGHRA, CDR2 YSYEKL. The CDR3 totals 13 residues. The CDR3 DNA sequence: TGCGCCAGCAGCCAAGGGTTAGGGGATGGCTACACCTTC. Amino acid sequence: CASSQGLGDGYTF.

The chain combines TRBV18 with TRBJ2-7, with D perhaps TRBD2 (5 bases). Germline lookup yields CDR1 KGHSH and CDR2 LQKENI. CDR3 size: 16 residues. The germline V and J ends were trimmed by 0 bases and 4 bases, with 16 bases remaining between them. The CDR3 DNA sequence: TGTGCCAGCTCACCACCGGCCAGCGGTAGGAAGTACGAGCAGTACTTC. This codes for CASSPPASGRKYEQYF.

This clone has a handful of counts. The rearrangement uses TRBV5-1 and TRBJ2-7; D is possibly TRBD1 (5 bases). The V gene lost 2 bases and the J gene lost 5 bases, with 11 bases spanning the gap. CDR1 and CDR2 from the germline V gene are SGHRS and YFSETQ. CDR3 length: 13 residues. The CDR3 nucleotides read TGCGCCAGCAGCTTCGCAGGGCTGGACGAGCAGTACTTC. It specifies CASSFAGLDEQYF.

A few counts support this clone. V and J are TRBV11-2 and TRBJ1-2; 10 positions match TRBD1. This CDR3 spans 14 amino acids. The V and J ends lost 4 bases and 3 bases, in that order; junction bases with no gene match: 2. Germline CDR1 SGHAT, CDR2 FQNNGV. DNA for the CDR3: TGTGCCAGCAGCTCGGGACAGGGGTACTATGGCTACACCTTC. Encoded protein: CASSSGQGYYGYTF.

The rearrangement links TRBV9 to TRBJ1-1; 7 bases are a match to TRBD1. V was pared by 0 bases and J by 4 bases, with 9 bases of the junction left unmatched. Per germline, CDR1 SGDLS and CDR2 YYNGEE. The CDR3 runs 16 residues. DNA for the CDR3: TGTGCCAGCAGCGTAGGTGGACAGGCGAGGTCCACTGAAGCTTTCTTT. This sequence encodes CASSVGGQARSTEAFF.

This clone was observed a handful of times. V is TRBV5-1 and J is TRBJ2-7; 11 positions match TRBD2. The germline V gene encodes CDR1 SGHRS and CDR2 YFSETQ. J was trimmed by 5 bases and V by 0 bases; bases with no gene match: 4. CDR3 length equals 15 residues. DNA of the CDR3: TGCGCCAGCAGCTTGGTTAGCGGGAGGGCCAACGAGCAGTACTTC. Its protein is CASSLVSGRANEQYF.

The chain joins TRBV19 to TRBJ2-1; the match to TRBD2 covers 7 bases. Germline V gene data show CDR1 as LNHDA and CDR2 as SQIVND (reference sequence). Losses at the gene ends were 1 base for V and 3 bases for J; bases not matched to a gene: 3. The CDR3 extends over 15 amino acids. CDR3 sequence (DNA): TGTGCCAGTAGTATAGGACTAGCAGTCTACAATGAGCAGTTCTTC. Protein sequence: CASSIGLAVYNEQFF.

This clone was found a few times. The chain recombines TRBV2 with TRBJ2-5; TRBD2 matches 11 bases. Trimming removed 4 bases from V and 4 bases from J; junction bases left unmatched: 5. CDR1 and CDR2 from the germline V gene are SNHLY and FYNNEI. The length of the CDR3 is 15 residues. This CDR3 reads CASSGTSGRLETQYF. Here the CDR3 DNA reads TGTGCCAGCAGTGGAACTAGCGGGAGACTAGAGACCCAGTACTTC.

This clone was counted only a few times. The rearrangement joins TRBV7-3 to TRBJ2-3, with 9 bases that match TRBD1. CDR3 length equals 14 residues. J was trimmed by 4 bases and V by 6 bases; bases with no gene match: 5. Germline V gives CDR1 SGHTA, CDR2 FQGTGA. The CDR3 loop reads CASSLTGGADTQYF. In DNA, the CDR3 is TGTGCCAGCAGTTTGACAGGGGGAGCAGATACGCAGTATTTT.

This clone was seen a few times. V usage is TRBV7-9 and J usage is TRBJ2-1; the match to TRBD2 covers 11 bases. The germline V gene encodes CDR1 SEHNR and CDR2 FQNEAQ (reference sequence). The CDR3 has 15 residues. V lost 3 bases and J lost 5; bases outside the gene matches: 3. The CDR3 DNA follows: TGTGCCAGCAGCTTCGGGACTAGCGGACACAATGAGCAGTTCTTC. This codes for CASSFGTSGHNEQFF.